The 6 T cell receptor beta chains below all came from one sample that was sequenced in a study of beta chain features in type 1 diabetes. Expressed TCRB transcripts got sequenced, as all isolated RNA was reverse transcribed. The repertoire was sequenced with immunoSEQ multiplex PCR; TCRdb's copy has only in-frame clones and lacks some. The table shows about 360,000 clones, with over 9.5% occurring only once. The sequencing input was naive CD4+ T cells from blood. These receptor sequences come from a man in his late teens or twenties in good health.

V is TRBV5-1 and J is TRBJ2-1; TRBD2 matches 9 bases. This CDR3 spans 16 amino acids. V shed 0 bases, J shed 6 bases, and the junction held 7 bases outside the gene matches. The germline gives CDR1 SGHRS, CDR2 YFSETQ. As DNA, the CDR3 is TGCGCCAGCAGCTTGGGGGCTAGCGGGGTAACCAATGAGCAGTTCTTC. It translates to CASSLGASGVTNEQFF.

This clone was detected only a few times. The chain employs TRBV7-2 and TRBJ2-7; a possible D gene is TRBD2 (5 bases). V lost 3 bases and J 1 base, leaving 13 bases between the germline ends. This CDR3 is built from 15 residues. Per germline, CDR1 SGHTA and CDR2 FQGNSA. CDR3 residues: CASSLNAGLSYEQYF. As DNA, the CDR3 is TGTGCCAGCAGCTTGAACGCGGGTTTATCCTACGAGCAGTACTTC. The variable domain in full, with the rest retrieved from reference TRBV7-2 and TRBJ2-7, is GAGVSQSPSNKVTEKGKDVELRCDPISGHTALYWYRQSLGQGLEFLIYFQGNSAPDKSGLPSDRFSAERTGGSVSTLTIQRTQQEDSAVYLCASSLNAGLSYEQYFGPGTRLTVT.

In this sample, this clone turned up a few times. This chain links TRBV5-1 with TRBJ1-1, with a weak D call TRBD1 (6 bases). V was clipped by 2 bases and J by 1 base, with 9 bases between them. Germline V gene data show CDR1 as SGHRS and CDR2 as YFSETQ. This CDR3 has 14 residues. The CDR3 coding sequence is TGCGCCAGCAGCTTTCCGGGACAGAACACTGAAGCTTTCTTT. Translating it yields CASSFPGQNTEAFF.

The CDR3 DNA reads as TGTGCCAGCAGTTTTGGTCTCCGGGACAGGGGCTACAATGAGCAGTTCTTC. Translation gives CASSFGLRDRGYNEQFF. This chain joins TRBV27 and TRBJ2-1; 10 positions agree with TRBD1. CDR1 is MNHEY and CDR2 is SMNVEV in the germline V gene (reference sequence). The junction had 8 bases not matched to a gene; V was cut back by 3 bases and J by 3 bases. This CDR3 contains 17 residues.

The sample holds a few counts of this clone. The chain has TRBV30 and TRBJ2-3; TRBD1 matches at 10 bases. V was clipped by 4 bases and J by 5 bases; unmatched bases: 15. CDR1 is GTSNPN, CDR2 SVGIG, per germline (reference sequence). The CDR3 runs to 17 residues. The DNA for the CDR3 is TGTGCCTGGAATCGCGCCCGGGGACAGGGGTTTCTAGATACGCAGTATTTT. Its protein product is CAWNRARGQGFLDTQYF.

This clone was counted between two and nine times. The chain employs TRBV5-1 and TRBJ2-6, with a possible D match to TRBD1 (6 bases). The length of the CDR3 is 18 residues. Germline assignment: CDR1 SGHRS and CDR2 YFSETQ. V was shortened by 4 bases and J by 2 bases, with 19 bases between the two germline ends. The CDR3 loop reads CASSPEIGQQTGANVLTF. In nucleotides, the CDR3 is TGCGCCAGCAGCCCCGAAATCGGACAGCAAACTGGGGCCAACGTCCTGACTTTC.